The 27 T cell receptor beta chains listed next were all sequenced from one sample in a study of metastatic and nonmetastatic thyroid tumors. No patient received treatment before thyroid surgery. Via MiXCR, TCRdb re-called the PCR reads. The table records about 85,000 clones, 8% to 9.5% of them present only once. The sequenced sample was blood. These receptors all come from a female donor with papillary thyroid cancer or a benign thyroid nodule (not recorded which). Some clones in this sample may be carry-over from other donors' samples.

Ten or more counts support this clone. The chain employs TRBV20-1 and TRBJ2-7; 8 positions match TRBD2. CDR3 size: 14 residues. The V and J ends lost 3 bases and 3 bases, in that order; junction bases with no gene match: 7. The V gene's germline CDR1 is DFQATT and CDR2 SNEGSKA (reference sequence). CDR3 residues: CSASGGATYYEQYF. The CDR3 coding sequence is TGCAGTGCTAGCGGGGGGGCTACCTACTACGAGCAGTACTTC.

This clone was seen at least ten times. The chain uses TRBV18 and TRBJ2-2; unclear D gene. The CDR3 is 12 amino acids. The V end was cut by 6 bases, the J end by 8 bases, with 10 bases between. CDR1 is KGHSH and CDR2 is LQKENI in the germline V gene. CDR3 DNA: TGTGCCAGCTCGGAAGCCAGAGGGGAGCTGTTTTTT. This gives the protein CASSEARGELFF.

The V and J genes are TRBV5-1 and TRBJ1-6; weak D call: TRBD1 (5 bases). CDR3 length: 16 residues. CDR1 and CDR2 from the germline V gene are SGHRS and YFSETQ. The V end lost 5 bases, the J end lost 6 bases, and 18 bases lay between the germline ends. This CDR3 is CASSRGVPWPNSPLHF. The CDR3 region has the DNA TGCGCCAGCAGTCGGGGGGTCCCGTGGCCTAATTCACCCCTCCACTTT.

This clone was recorded many times. The chain couples TRBV3-1 to TRBJ2-7; 9 bases agree with TRBD1. The CDR3 has 15 amino acids. J lost 6 bases, V lost 1 base, and 7 bases had no gene match. Germline lookup yields CDR1 LGHDT and CDR2 YNNKEL (reference sequence). The CDR3 nucleotides read TGTGCCAGCAGCCAAGTTCCGGGACAGGGATCCGAGCAGTACTTC. It translates to CASSQVPGQGSEQYF.

The chain carries TRBV6-1 and TRBJ2-1, with TRBD1 matching over 8 bases. There are 15 residues in the CDR3. Unmatched junction bases numbered 6, after V lost 4 bases and J lost 4 bases. Looked up from germline, CDR1 is MNHNS and CDR2 is SASEGT. In nucleotides, the CDR3 is TGTGCCAGCAGTGCCGGGACAGGACCGTACAATGAGCAGTTCTTC. Protein product: CASSAGTGPYNEQFF.

This clone came up many times. The J gene is TRBJ1-1, the V gene TRBV28; a weak D match, TRBD1 (6 bases). V was pared by 4 bases and J by 3 bases, with 15 bases between. CDR3 length: 15 amino acids. Per the germline V gene, CDR1 is MDHEN and CDR2 is SYDVKM. The CDR3 loop reads CASSSVRGVDTEAFF. CDR3 DNA sequence: TGTGCCAGCAGTTCCGTCAGGGGTGTTGACACTGAAGCTTTCTTT.

Ten or more counts support this clone. The chain is built from TRBV18 and TRBJ1-2, with TRBD1 matching 8 bases. Germline V gene data show CDR1 as KGHSH and CDR2 as LQKENI. The J segment lost 8 bases and the V segment lost 1 base, leaving 12 bases of the junction unmatched. CDR3 length equals 16 residues. The DNA for the CDR3 is TGTGCCAGCTCACCACTTTTAGGACAGGGCCCCCAAGGCTACACCTTC. This sequence encodes CASSPLLGQGPQGYTF.

This clone was counted many times. This chain links TRBV5-5 with TRBJ1-3; D is perhaps TRBD1 (5 bases). The V and J ends lost 3 bases and 4 bases respectively, with 17 bases between them. From germline, CDR1 is SGHKS and CDR2 YYEKEE (reference sequence). The CDR3 sequence is 16 residues long. In DNA, the CDR3 is TGTGCCAGCAGCTCGGGCATCAGGGTAGGAGGAAACACCATATATTTT. This sequence encodes CASSSGIRVGGNTIYF.

At least ten counts were recorded for this clone. The chain employs TRBV7-9 and TRBJ2-7, with D perhaps matching TRBD1 (6 bases). Trimming removed 5 bases from V and 0 bases from J, with 11 bases in between. There are 14 residues in the CDR3. From germline, CDR1 is SEHNR and CDR2 FQNEAQ (reference sequence). The chain's CDR3 is CASSPSDSSYEQYF. The CDR3 DNA reads TGTGCCAGCAGCCCCTCGGACAGCTCCTACGAGCAGTACTTC. Full variable domain (outside the CDR3, taken from reference TRBV7-9 and TRBJ2-7): DTGVSQNPRHKITKRGQNVTFRCDPISEHNRLYWYRQTLGQGPEFLTYFQNEAQLEKSRLLSDRFSAERPKGSFSTLEIQRTEQGDSAMYLCASSPSDSSYEQYFGPGTRLTVT.

At least ten counts were recorded for this clone. The chain uses TRBV12-5 and TRBJ1-5; tentative D call: TRBD1 (6 bases). Germline values: CDR1 LGHNT, CDR2 FRNRAP. This CDR3 region has 13 residues. V gave up 9 bases and J gave up 6 bases, with 15 bases separating them. For the CDR3, the DNA is TGTGCTAGCAACAGGGATGCGAGTCAGCCCCAGCATTTT. Translation gives CASNRDASQPQHF.

This clone was picked up many times. The chain uses TRBV19 and TRBJ1-1; TRBD1 might be the D (5 bases). Deletions cut 4 bases from V and 1 base from J, with 10 bases between. There are 14 residues in the CDR3. Germline values: CDR1 LNHDA, CDR2 SQIVND (reference sequence). The CDR3 here is CASSKGIANTEAFF. The CDR3 DNA follows: TGTGCCAGTAGTAAGGGGATAGCGAACACTGAAGCTTTCTTT.

This clone was found many times. This rearrangement joins TRBV7-2 to TRBJ2-1; the match to TRBD2 covers 15 bases. CDR1 is SGHTA, CDR2 FQGNSA, per germline. J lost 2 bases, V lost 5 bases, and 10 bases had no gene match. The CDR3 is 19 amino acids. The CDR3: CASSNTGTSGGPTYNEQFF. CDR3 DNA sequence: TGTGCCAGCAGCAATACCGGGACTAGCGGGGGGCCTACCTACAATGAGCAGTTCTTC.

This clone has a count of ten or more. A clone one base away is much larger, so this may be a read error. Other DNA variants within this sample encode the same CDR3. The V gene is TRBV6-1, the J gene TRBJ1-1; no clear D. CDR1 is MNHNS and CDR2 is SASEGT in the germline V gene. CDR3 size: 13 residues. The CDR3 nucleotides are TGTGCTAGCAGTGAAATCGAAAACACTGAAGCTTTCTTT. It translates to CASSEIENTEAFF.

This clone appeared many times. The rearrangement uses TRBV11-2 and TRBJ2-3; unclear D gene. Germline V gene sequence: CDR1 SGHAT, CDR2 FQNNGV. The germline V and J ends were trimmed by 0 bases and 4 bases, with 8 bases remaining between them. CDR3 size: 14 residues. The CDR3 reads CASSLDLRADTQYF. The CDR3 DNA reads TGTGCCAGCAGCTTAGATCTACGCGCAGATACGCAGTATTTT.

This clone was seen many times. V gene TRBV6-1 combines with J gene TRBJ2-7; 9 positions agree with TRBD1. This CDR3 spans 16 amino acids. Trimming took 0 bases from V and 2 from J; bases not matched to a gene: 5. CDR1 MNHNS and CDR2 SASEGT come from the germline V gene. The CDR3 protein is CASSEAPGQGTYEQYF. The CDR3 DNA is TGTGCCAGCAGTGAAGCGCCAGGACAGGGGACCTACGAGCAGTACTTC.

Many counts were recorded for this clone. Other DNA sequences from this sample encode an identical CDR3 as well. The chain has TRBV19 and TRBJ2-7; 7 nucleotides line up with TRBD2. The CDR3 spans 12 residues. Per the germline V gene, CDR1 is LNHDA and CDR2 is SQIVND (reference sequence). V trimming: 8 bases; J trimming: 6 bases; junction bases outside the gene matches: 7. Here the CDR3 DNA reads TGTGCCAGTCTCGGAGGCGGGGGCGAGCAGTACTTC. Translated: CASLGGGGEQYF. The full variable domain, in which reference TRBV19 and TRBJ2-7 provide the parts outside the CDR3, is DGGITQSPKYLFRKEGQNVTLSCEQNLNHDAMYWYRQDPGQGLRLIYYSQIVNDFQKGDIAEGYSVSREKKESFPLTVTSAQKNPTAFYLCASLGGGGEQYFGPGTRLTVT.

This clone was picked up many times. The CDR3 protein is CASSQGTGRDTQYF. In DNA form, the CDR3 reads TGCGCCAGCAGCCAGGGGACAGGGCGGGATACGCAGTATTTT. The chain uses TRBV5-1 and TRBJ2-3; 9 bases are shared with TRBD1. J lost 6 bases, V lost 4 bases, and 6 bases had no gene match. CDR1 is SGHRS, CDR2 YFSETQ, per germline. The CDR3 is made up of 14 amino acids.

This clone came up many times. The V gene is TRBV2, the J gene TRBJ2-5, with D hard to call. Looked up from germline, CDR1 is SNHLY and CDR2 is FYNNEI. Trimming removed 1 base from V and 1 base from J, with 4 bases in between. This CDR3 has 13 residues. The CDR3, as DNA: TGTGCCAGCAGTGAAGACAGCCAAGAGACCCAGTACTTC. Translating it yields CASSEDSQETQYF.

This clone was seen a handful of times. The rearrangement uses TRBV2 and TRBJ2-3; TRBD2 matches at 8 bases. The CDR3 is 16 residues long. Trimming took 2 bases from V and 0 from J; bases not matched to a gene: 4. The germline V gene encodes CDR1 SNHLY and CDR2 FYNNEI. In DNA, the CDR3 is TGTGCCAGCAGTGAATTCCGGGGGGGCAGCACAGATACGCAGTATTTT. This codes for CASSEFRGGSTDTQYF.

This clone was picked up many times. The V and J genes are TRBV7-3 and TRBJ2-1, with D tentatively TRBD1 (6 bases). This CDR3 spans 14 amino acids. Trimming left V 5 bases short and J 5 bases short, with 13 bases between. The V gene's germline CDR1 is SGHTA and CDR2 FQGTGA. The CDR3 sequence: CASSPTSGDNEQFF. The CDR3 DNA is TGTGCCAGCAGCCCCACCTCAGGGGACAATGAGCAGTTCTTC.

The table lists this clone with many counts. This chain joins TRBV6-2 or TRBV6-3 and TRBJ2-6; D assignment may be TRBD1 or TRBD2 (6 bases each). V lost 0 bases to trimming and J lost 1 base, with 16 bases between them. This CDR3 contains 19 residues. Germline CDR1 is MNHEY and CDR2 is SVGEGT. The CDR3 sequence: CASSYSRPGAGSGANVLTF. DNA for the CDR3: TGTGCCAGCAGTTACTCGAGGCCGGGGGCGGGGTCTGGGGCCAACGTCCTGACTTTC.

Ten or more counts support this clone. This chain uses TRBV5-1 with TRBJ2-7; D is possibly TRBD1 or TRBD2 (5 bases each). CDR1 is SGHRS, CDR2 YFSETQ, per germline. The CDR3 loop spans 14 amino acids. The germline V and J ends were trimmed by 0 bases and 6 bases, with 13 bases remaining between them. Written as DNA, the CDR3 is TGCGCCAGCAGCTTGGGGAGGCCTCAGGGCGAGCAGTACTTC. Protein: CASSLGRPQGEQYF.

This clone occurred many times. The chain carries TRBV18 and TRBJ2-5; 12 bases agree with TRBD2. With V trimmed by 3 bases and J by 1 base, 15 bases remained unmatched. CDR1 is KGHSH and CDR2 is LQKENI in the germline V gene. The CDR3 is 20 amino acids. The CDR3 nucleotides are TGTGCCAGCTCACCGAAAGAGCAGACTAGCGGGGGCCTATTCCAAGAGACCCAGTACTTC. Translating gives CASSPKEQTSGGLFQETQYF.

There are many counts of this clone. V gene TRBV11-2 combines with J gene TRBJ2-1; D gene uncertain. Trimming removed 5 bases from V and 1 base from J, with 18 bases in between. CDR1 SGHAT and CDR2 FQNNGV come from the germline V gene. This CDR3 comprises 17 residues. CDR3 DNA sequence: TGTGCCAGCAGCCCGTCCTCTACGTCTCGTTCCTACAATGAGCAGTTCTTC. Translation: CASSPSSTSRSYNEQFF.

This clone was counted between two and nine times. The chain links TRBV30 to TRBJ2-1; the D gene is possibly TRBD2 (7 bases). This CDR3 has 12 amino acids. Germline V gene sequence: CDR1 GTSNPN, CDR2 SVGIG (reference sequence). Trimming shortened V by 4 bases and J by 7 bases, and 11 bases separated the two germline ends. CDR3 sequence reads: CAWNGGLNEQFF. The CDR3 DNA is TGTGCCTGGAACGGGGGGCTGAATGAGCAGTTCTTC.

This clone was picked up many times. The gene calls are TRBV19 and TRBJ2-2; TRBD1 or TRBD2 may be the D gene (5 bases each). The CDR3 is made up of 15 amino acids. V was pared by 8 bases and J by 0 bases, with 13 bases between. In germline, CDR1 is LNHDA, CDR2 SQIVND (reference sequence). The CDR3 loop reads CASHFGTSNTGELFF. CDR3 DNA: TGTGCCAGTCACTTCGGGACGTCGAACACCGGGGAGCTGTTTTTT. Filled out from reference TRBV19 and TRBJ2-2, the complete variable domain reads DGGITQSPKYLFRKEGQNVTLSCEQNLNHDAMYWYRQDPGQGLRLIYYSQIVNDFQKGDIAEGYSVSREKKESFPLTVTSAQKNPTAFYLCASHFGTSNTGELFFGEGSRLTVL.

A word on this clone: It may be a read error: a sequence one base away is much more abundant. The rearrangement links TRBV29-1 to TRBJ1-4; 7 bases match TRBD1. This CDR3 has 12 residues. Trimming removed 6 bases from V and 7 bases from J; junction bases left unmatched: 5. Germline V CDR1 and CDR2: SQVTM, ANQGSEA. The CDR3 DNA reads TGCAGCGTCCAGGGGGATGGTGAAAAACTGTTTTTT. Protein product: CSVQGDGEKLFF.